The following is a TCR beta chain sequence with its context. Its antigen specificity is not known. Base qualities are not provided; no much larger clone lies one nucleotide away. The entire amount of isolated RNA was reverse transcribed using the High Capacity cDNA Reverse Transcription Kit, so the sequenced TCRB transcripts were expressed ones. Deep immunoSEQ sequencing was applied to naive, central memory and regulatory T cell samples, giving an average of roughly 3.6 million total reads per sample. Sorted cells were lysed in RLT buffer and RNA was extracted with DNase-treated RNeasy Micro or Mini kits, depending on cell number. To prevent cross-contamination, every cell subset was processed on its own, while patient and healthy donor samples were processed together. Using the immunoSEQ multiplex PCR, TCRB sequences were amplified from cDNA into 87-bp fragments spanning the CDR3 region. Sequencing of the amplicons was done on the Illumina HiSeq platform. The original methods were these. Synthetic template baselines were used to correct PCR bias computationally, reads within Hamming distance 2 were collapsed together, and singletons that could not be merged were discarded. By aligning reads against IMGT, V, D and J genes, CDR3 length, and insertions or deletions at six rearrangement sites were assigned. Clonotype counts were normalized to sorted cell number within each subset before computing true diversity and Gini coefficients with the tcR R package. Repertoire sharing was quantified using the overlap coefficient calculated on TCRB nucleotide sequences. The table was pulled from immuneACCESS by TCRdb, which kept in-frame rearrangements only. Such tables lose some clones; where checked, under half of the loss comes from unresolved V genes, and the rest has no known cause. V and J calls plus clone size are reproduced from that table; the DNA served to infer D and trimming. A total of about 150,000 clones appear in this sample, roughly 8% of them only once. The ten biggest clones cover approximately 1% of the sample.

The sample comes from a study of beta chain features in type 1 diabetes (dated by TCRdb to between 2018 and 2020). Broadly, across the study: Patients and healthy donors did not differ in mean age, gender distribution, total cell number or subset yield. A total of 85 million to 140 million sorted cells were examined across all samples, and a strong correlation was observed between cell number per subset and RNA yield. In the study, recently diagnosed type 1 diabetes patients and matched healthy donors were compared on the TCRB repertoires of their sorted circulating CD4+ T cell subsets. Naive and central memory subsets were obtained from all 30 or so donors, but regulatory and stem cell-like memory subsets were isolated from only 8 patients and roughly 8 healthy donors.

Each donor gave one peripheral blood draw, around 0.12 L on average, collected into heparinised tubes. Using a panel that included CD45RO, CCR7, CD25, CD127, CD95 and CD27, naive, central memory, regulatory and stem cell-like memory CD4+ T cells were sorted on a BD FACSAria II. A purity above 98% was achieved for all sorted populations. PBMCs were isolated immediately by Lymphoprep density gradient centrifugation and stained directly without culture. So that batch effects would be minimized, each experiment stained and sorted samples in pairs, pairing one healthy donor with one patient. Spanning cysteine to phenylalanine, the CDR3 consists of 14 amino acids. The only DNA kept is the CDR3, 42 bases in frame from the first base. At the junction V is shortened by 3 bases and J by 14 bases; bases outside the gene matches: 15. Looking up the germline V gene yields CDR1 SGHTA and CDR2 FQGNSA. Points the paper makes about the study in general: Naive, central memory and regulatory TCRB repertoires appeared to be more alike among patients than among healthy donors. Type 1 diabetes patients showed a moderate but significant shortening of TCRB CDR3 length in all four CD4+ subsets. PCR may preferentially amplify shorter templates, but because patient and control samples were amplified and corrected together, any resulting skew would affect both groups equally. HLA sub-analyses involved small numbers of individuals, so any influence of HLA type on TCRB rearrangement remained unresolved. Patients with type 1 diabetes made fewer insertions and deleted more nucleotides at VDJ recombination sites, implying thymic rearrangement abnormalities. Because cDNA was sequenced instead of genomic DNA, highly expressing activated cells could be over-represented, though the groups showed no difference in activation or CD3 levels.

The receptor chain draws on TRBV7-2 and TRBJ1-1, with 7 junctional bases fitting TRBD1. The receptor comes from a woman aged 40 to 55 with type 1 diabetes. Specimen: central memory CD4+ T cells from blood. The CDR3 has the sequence CASSFGEGGEESFF. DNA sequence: TGTGCCAGCAGCTTCGGTGAAGGGGGCGAGGAGAGCTTCTTT.